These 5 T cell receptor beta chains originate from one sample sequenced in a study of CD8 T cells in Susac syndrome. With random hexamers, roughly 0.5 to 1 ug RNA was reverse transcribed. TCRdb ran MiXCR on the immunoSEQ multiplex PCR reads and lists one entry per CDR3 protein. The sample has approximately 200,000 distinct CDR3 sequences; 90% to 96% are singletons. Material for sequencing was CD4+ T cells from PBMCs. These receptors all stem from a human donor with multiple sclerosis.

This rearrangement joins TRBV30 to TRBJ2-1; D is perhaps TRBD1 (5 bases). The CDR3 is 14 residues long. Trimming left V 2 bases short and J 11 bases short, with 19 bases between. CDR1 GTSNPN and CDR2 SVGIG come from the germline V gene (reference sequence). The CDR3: CAWSTLIGQGQQFF. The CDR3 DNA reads TGTGCCTGGAGTACCCTCATAGGACAAGGGCAGCAGTTCTTC.

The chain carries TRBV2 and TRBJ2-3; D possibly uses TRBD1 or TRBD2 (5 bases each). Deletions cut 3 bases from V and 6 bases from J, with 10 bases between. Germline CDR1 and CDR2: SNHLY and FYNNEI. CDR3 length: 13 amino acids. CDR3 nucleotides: TGTGCCAGCAGTGAGGGACCCTACGATACGCAGTATTTT. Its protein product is CASSEGPYDTQYF.

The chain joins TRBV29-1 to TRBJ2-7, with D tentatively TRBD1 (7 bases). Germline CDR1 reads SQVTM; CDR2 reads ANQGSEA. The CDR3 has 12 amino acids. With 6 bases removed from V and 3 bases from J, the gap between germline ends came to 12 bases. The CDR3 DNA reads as TGCAGCGTGGGGGGACAGAGCTACGAGCAGTACTTC. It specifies CSVGGQSYEQYF.

The chain's CDR3 is CASSLAEGTGGYDTQYF. The DNA of the CDR3 is TGTGCCAGCAGCCTCGCGGAGGGGACAGGGGGTTACGATACGCAGTATTTT. The chain uses TRBV14 and TRBJ2-3, with 11 bases lining up with TRBD1. Losses at the gene ends were 4 bases for V and 6 bases for J; bases not matched to a gene: 12. The CDR3 has 17 residues. The germline V gene has CDR1 SGHDN and CDR2 FVKESK.

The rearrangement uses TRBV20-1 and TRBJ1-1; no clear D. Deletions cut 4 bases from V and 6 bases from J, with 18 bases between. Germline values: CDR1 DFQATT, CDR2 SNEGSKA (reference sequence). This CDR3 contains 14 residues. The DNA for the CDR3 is TGCAGTGCTATCCCCCCGACCGCCATGCCTGAAGCTTTCTTT. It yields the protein CSAIPPTAMPEAFF.